Listed here are 21 T cell receptor beta chains from one sample, sequenced in a study of blood T cells in healthy people across ages. Then a second PCR, running about 6 to 12 cycles, was carried out with a sample-barcoded 5' primer and a J-beta primer mix. In TCRdb, the 5' RACE reads were re-called with MiXCR into one record per CDR3 protein. The repertoire consists of about 760,000 distinct CDR3 sequences, with roughly 25% occurring once and the leading ten covering roughly a tenth. This sample also appeared in a second study, on T cells of mothers and their children.

The sequencing sample was made of blood. The receptors originated from a boy aged 5-17 years in good health.

The CDR3, as DNA: TGTGCCAGTAGTTCGACAACCTGGGGGGTCAATGAGCAGTTCTTC. It yields the protein CASSSTTWGVNEQFF. The genes are TRBV19 and TRBJ2-1; TRBD2 is a possible D gene (6 bases). This CDR3 spans 15 amino acids. Per germline, CDR1 LNHDA and CDR2 SQIVND (reference sequence). Trimming cost V 5 bases and J 6 bases, with 17 bases left between them.

V and J are TRBV20-1 and TRBJ2-5, with TRBD2 matching 9 bases. Germline V gives CDR1 DFQATT, CDR2 SNEGSKA (reference sequence). The length of the CDR3 is 15 residues. With V trimmed by 1 base and J by 1 base, 4 bases remained unmatched. CDR3 nucleotides: TGCAGTGCTAGAGCGTCTAGCGGGGCCCAAGAGACCCAGTACTTC. This encodes CSARASSGAQETQYF.

The chain carries TRBV29-1 and TRBJ2-7; a possible D gene is TRBD1 (5 bases). This CDR3 region has 13 residues. V was clipped by 6 bases and J by 2 bases, with 14 bases between them. Per the germline V gene, CDR1 is SQVTM and CDR2 is ANQGSEA. In nucleotides, the CDR3 is TGCAGCGTCGCAGGGTTAGGGACCTACGAGCAGTACTTC. This encodes CSVAGLGTYEQYF.

The rearrangement joins TRBV4-1 to TRBJ2-7; 11 bases fit TRBD2. Germline V lookup: CDR1 MGHRA, CDR2 YSYEKL. V was pared by 6 bases and J by 5 bases, with 6 bases of the junction left unmatched. The CDR3 runs 14 residues. The CDR3 sequence is CASSPTSGSNEQYF. CDR3 bases: TGCGCCAGCAGTCCCACTAGCGGGAGCAACGAGCAGTACTTC.

There are a few counts of this clonotype. The chain uses TRBV27 and TRBJ2-7; perhaps TRBD1 as D (6 bases). V lost 8 bases and J 2 bases, leaving 19 bases between the germline ends. CDR1 and CDR2 from the germline V gene are MNHEY and SMNVEV (reference sequence). The CDR3 runs 15 residues. CDR3 DNA: TGTGCCAGCTCCTTTTCAGGGGCGACACCCTACGAGCAGTACTTC. Its protein is CASSFSGATPYEQYF.

This clonotype was recorded a few times. The V call is TRBV3-1, the J call TRBJ2-2; D not resolved. Germline lookup yields CDR1 LGHDT and CDR2 YNNKEL (reference sequence). The CDR3 totals 16 residues. Trimming took off 0 bases at V and 0 bases at J, with 8 bases between the two ends. The CDR3 bases are TGTGCCAGCAGCCAAGATTTCGGGTCGAACACCGGGGAGCTGTTTTTT. Translation: CASSQDFGSNTGELFF.

Regarding this clonotype: One junction end does not reproduce the germline sequence, and a read error may be involved. The chain combines TRBV3-1 with TRBJ1-1; 8 positions agree with TRBD1. This CDR3 comprises 14 residues. Germline V gives CDR1 LGHDT, CDR2 YNNKEL (reference sequence). CDR3 region: CTSSLDTGGTEAFF. CDR3 nucleotides: TGTACCAGCAGCCTTGATACAGGGGGCACTGAAGCTTTCTTT.

This clonotype came up a few times. The chain combines TRBV29-1 with TRBJ2-2; TRBD2 matches at 9 bases. V was pared by 6 bases and J by 6 bases, with 14 bases of the junction left unmatched. The CDR3 is 16 amino acids. The V gene's germline CDR1 is SQVTM and CDR2 ANQGSEA. The CDR3 is CSVRHRASGDPGELFF. In DNA form, the CDR3 reads TGCAGCGTCCGCCACCGGGCTAGCGGGGACCCCGGGGAGCTGTTTTTT.

The chain has TRBV28 and TRBJ2-5; D gene uncertain. This CDR3 is 15 amino acids long. Germline-derived CDR1 and CDR2 are MDHEN and SYDVKM. V was trimmed by 3 bases and J by 2 bases, leaving 13 bases between them. The CDR3 sequence: CASSFLALRQETQYF. The CDR3 coding sequence is TGTGCCAGCAGTTTTCTGGCCCTGAGGCAAGAGACCCAGTACTTC.

This clonotype was observed at least ten times. The chain carries TRBV12-3 or TRBV12-4 and TRBJ2-5; 14 nucleotides line up with TRBD2. After removal of 6 bases from V and 5 bases from J, the junction contained 8 bases not matched to a gene. The CDR3 is made up of 16 amino acids. The CDR3 sequence is CASSSQTSGRVETQYF. CDR3 sequence (DNA): TGTGCCAGCAGCTCCCAGACTAGCGGGAGGGTTGAGACCCAGTACTTC.

The chain is built from TRBV6-5 and TRBJ2-1; 10 positions agree with TRBD2. V lost 6 bases to trimming and J lost 5 bases; unmatched junction nucleotides: 4. Germline CDR1 is MNHEY and CDR2 is SVGAGI. The CDR3 loop spans 14 amino acids. Here the CDR3 reads CASRVAGGNNEQFF. Written as DNA, the CDR3 is TGTGCCAGCAGAGTAGCGGGAGGTAACAATGAGCAGTTCTTC.

This chain joins TRBV5-1 and TRBJ1-2, with unresolved D. In germline, CDR1 is SGHRS, CDR2 YFSETQ. CDR3 length: 13 amino acids. V was pared by 3 bases and J by 4 bases, with 10 bases between. The CDR3 is CASSSDMIYGYTF. Written as DNA, the CDR3 is TGCGCCAGCAGCTCTGACATGATCTATGGCTACACCTTC.

As concerns this clonotype: The junction and the germline gene differ at one end; a read error may be behind it. The rearrangement joins TRBV7-7 to TRBJ2-5, with TRBD1 as a possible D gene (6 bases). Germline V gene lookup returns CDR1 SSHAT and CDR2 FNYEAQ (reference sequence). This CDR3 spans 13 amino acids. CDR3 sequence: CASSQGTEETQYF. The CDR3 DNA is TGTGCTAGCAGCCAGGGGACGGAAGAGACCCAGTACTTC.

The chain recombines TRBV24-1 with TRBJ2-3; 8 nucleotides agree with TRBD2. The CDR3 is 14 amino acids. CDR1 KGHDR and CDR2 SFDVKD come from the germline V gene. The trim removed 3 bases at V and 4 bases at J, leaving 2 bases unmatched. The CDR3 DNA follows: TGTGCCACCAGTGATACGGGACTAGCAGATACGCAGTATTTT. Its protein product is CATSDTGLADTQYF.

Notes on this clonotype: A read error may produce the germline difference seen at one junction end. The chain links TRBV27 to TRBJ2-5; 15 positions match TRBD2. The J call is uncertain, as TRBJ2-1 better fits the DNA end. Germline V gives CDR1 MNHEY, CDR2 SMNVEV (reference sequence). CDR3 length equals 16 residues. CDR3 residues: CASSITGLAGGNEQFF. CDR3 in DNA: TGTGCTAGCAGTATTACGGGACTAGCGGGAGGAAACGAGCAGTTCTTC.

The rearrangement uses TRBV12-3 or TRBV12-4 and TRBJ2-5, with 13 bases matching TRBD2. V gave up 6 bases and J gave up 5 bases; unmatched junction bases: 9. The CDR3 runs to 16 residues. The CDR3 is CASRPGLAGDGETQYF. The CDR3, as DNA: TGTGCCAGCAGGCCAGGACTAGCGGGAGATGGGGAGACCCAGTACTTC.

The chain has TRBV7-2 and TRBJ2-1, with D unclear. Germline values: CDR1 SGHTA, CDR2 FQGNSA. V was shortened by 5 bases and J by 1 base, with 12 bases between the two germline ends. CDR3 length equals 15 residues. CDR3 DNA: TGTGCCAGCAGCCCCTCCGCCCAGTCCTACAATGAGCAGTTCTTC. This translates into CASSPSAQSYNEQFF.

The chain employs TRBV5-1 and TRBJ1-1, with D perhaps TRBD1 (5 bases). The CDR3 has 15 amino acids. V lost 0 bases to trimming and J lost 4 bases, with 13 bases between them. Germline assignment: CDR1 SGHRS and CDR2 YFSETQ. Here the CDR3 DNA reads TGCGCCAGCAGCTTGGTTCAGGGAGAGGGCACTGAAGCTTTCTTT. As protein: CASSLVQGEGTEAFF.

This clonotype was seen a few times. This chain links TRBV7-9 with TRBJ2-5; D uncertain. The last part of the DNA fits TRBJ2-1 better; the J call may be wrong. The CDR3 contains 13 residues. CDR1 SEHNR and CDR2 FQNEAQ come from the germline V gene (reference sequence). CDR3 in DNA: TGTGCCAGCAGCTTAGTTTTGGGCGATGAGCAGTTCTTC. Its translation is CASSLVLGDEQFF.

The chain combines TRBV6-5 with TRBJ2-3, with 9 positions matching TRBD2. The CDR3 is made up of 14 amino acids. V gave up 5 bases and J gave up 3 bases; unmatched junction bases: 3. Germline CDR1 is MNHEY and CDR2 is SVGAGI. The CDR3 sequence: CASSPSGKTDTQYF. The CDR3 DNA follows: TGTGCCAGCAGTCCTAGCGGGAAGACAGATACGCAGTATTTT.

This chain uses TRBV6-5 with TRBJ1-6, with 9 positions matching TRBD1. CDR1 is MNHEY and CDR2 is SVGAGI in the germline V gene. Losses at the gene ends were 6 bases for V and 9 bases for J; bases not matched to a gene: 9. CDR3 size: 15 residues. Here the CDR3 DNA reads TGTGCCAGCAGCCTTACAGGGGGCAGGGGTTCACCCCTCCACTTT. It specifies CASSLTGGRGSPLHF.